The text below deals with one T cell receptor beta chain. Authors' analysis steps: Reference gene primer amplification in the assay estimated nucleated cell counts. Data came from immunoSEQ multiplex PCR; TCRdb stores just in-frame clones and leaves some out. That table supplies the V and J calls and clone size; D and trimming were determined from the DNA. The table shows a few hundred thousand clones, with approximately 88% occurring only once. The data were taken from a study of blood T cell repertoires in COVID-19. From germline, CDR1 is SQVTM and CDR2 ANQGSEA. The CDR3 extends over 15 amino acids. Trimming took off 1 base at V and 6 bases at J, with 19 bases between the two ends.

Source material: peripheral blood. This chain uses TRBV29-1 with TRBJ2-7, with D possibly TRBD2 on 6 matching bases. This receptor was obtained from a woman in her forties or fifties with COVID-19, enrolled during active disease. This CDR3 reads CSVEGVWPQAGEQYF. CDR3 bases: TGCAGCGTTGAAGGTGTCTGGCCCCAAGCGGGCGAGCAGTACTTC.